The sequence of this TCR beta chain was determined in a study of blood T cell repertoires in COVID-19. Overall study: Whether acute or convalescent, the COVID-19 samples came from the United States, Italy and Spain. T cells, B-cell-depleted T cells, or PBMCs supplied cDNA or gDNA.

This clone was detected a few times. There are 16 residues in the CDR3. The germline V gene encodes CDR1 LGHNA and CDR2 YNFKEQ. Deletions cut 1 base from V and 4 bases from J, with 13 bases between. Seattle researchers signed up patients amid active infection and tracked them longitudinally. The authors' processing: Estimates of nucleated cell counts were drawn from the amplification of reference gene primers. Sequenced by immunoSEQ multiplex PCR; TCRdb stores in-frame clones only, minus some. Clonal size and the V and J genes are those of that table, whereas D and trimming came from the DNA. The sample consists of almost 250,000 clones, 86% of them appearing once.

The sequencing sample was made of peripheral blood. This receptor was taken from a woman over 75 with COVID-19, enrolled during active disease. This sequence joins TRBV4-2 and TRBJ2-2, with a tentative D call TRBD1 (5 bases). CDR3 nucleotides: TGTGCCAGCAGCCAAGTTTTTAGGGGTGGCACCGGGGAGCTGTTTTTT. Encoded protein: CASSQVFRGGTGELFF.